This entry describes one T cell receptor (beta chain). This clonotype has a handful of counts. This clone's antigen is unknown. No clone much larger than this one lies a single base away; base qualities are absent. These data are taken from a study of T cells after yellow fever vaccination (dated by TCRdb to about 2019). Some background on the complete study: Libraries from fractions with low cell numbers were prepared with the SMART-Seq v4 Ultra Low Input RNA kit. Bulk TCR alpha and beta repertoires were sequenced longitudinally to track T-cell clones before and after primary and booster YFV17D yellow fever vaccination. Two healthy male donors made up the cohort, one aged 18 to 29 years and the other aged 30 to 40 years. Blood was drawn at multiple timepoints before and after primary and secondary immunization, with bulk PBMC replicates and cell subsets isolated.

Findings and caveats that apply to the study as a whole: A small share of clonotypes was detected in both CD4 and CD8 compartments, with the overlap likely arising from convergent recombination. Most clones expanded after primary vaccination were re-detected after the booster (just under 97% of CD4 and roughly 85% of CD8), suggesting broad memory maintenance. The study included only a couple of donors, which limits how far the findings can be generalized. Computational filtering was needed because FACS-sorted repertoires could contain abundant contaminating clonotypes from the bulk population. Compared with the primary T-cell response, the secondary T-cell response was weaker but faster, peaking on day 5 rather than day 15.

Data came from an Illumina NovaSeq 6000. Synthesis of TCR cDNA relied on 5'RACE template switching, a step that introduced a universal primer site along with unique molecular identifiers. Priming for cDNA synthesis came from both the TCR alpha and TCR beta constant segments. Library amplification used two PCR steps, and the second PCR step added sample barcodes and sequencing adapters. Libraries were sequenced on Illumina HiSeq 2500 (2x100 bp) or NovaSeq (2x150 bp). The authors' analysis ran thus. Demultiplexing of reads and collapsing into UMI consensus sequences were performed with MIGEC, and V(D)J alignment was carried out with MiXCR. Clonotypes responding to the vaccine were identified with edgeR on replicate PBMC samples, with the criteria of FDR below 0.01 and a log2 fold change above 5 up to day 15. CD4 or CD8 identity was assigned to each bulk clonotype according to whether the clonotype was present at higher abundance in the sequenced CD4 repertoire or the sequenced CD8 repertoire. TCRdb trimmed public reads at Q25 via fastp, called clones via MiXCR and kept in-frame beta chains. Every distinct CDR3 protein forms one entry, paired with its most common genes and DNA. The V and J calls come from TCRdb's annotation, not from the publication. In all, the sample holds hundreds of thousands of distinct CDR3 sequences, and about 19% of those were seen once. The ten biggest clones cover about a sixth of the sample.

Sample treatment or condition, as interpreted from the label and publication: live attenuated yellow fever vaccine strain. At each blood-draw timepoint, two biological replicates of bulk PBMCs were obtained. PBMCs were isolated from peripheral blood using a standard Ficoll-Paque protocol. TriZol was used to extract RNA from bulk PBMCs, CD4 and CD8 fractions, and dextramer-positive and dextramer-negative fractions. Here the sequenced sample was PBMCs, taken before the yellow fever booster vaccination. The clonotype was recovered from a man younger than 35 who received the YFV17D yellow fever vaccine.

The CDR3 loop reads CAWSRGQGTGELFF. The nucleotide sequence is TGTGCCTGGAGCCGGGGACAGGGGACCGGGGAGCTGTTTTTT. Recombination connected TRBV30 to TRBJ2-2; a stretch of 10 junction bases matches TRBD1. CDR1 and CDR2, per the germline V gene (reference sequence), are GTSNPN and SVGIG. From cysteine to phenylalanine, the CDR3 is 14 amino acids long. Only the CDR3 DNA stays, 42 bases, in frame from base 1. V is pruned by 3 bases and J by 5 bases, leaving 3 bases of the junction without a gene match.